The rows below give T cell receptor beta chains drawn from one sample of a study of T cells in Graves' hyperthyroidism and ophthalmopathy. TCRdb re-called the multiplex PCR reads through MiXCR, storing one row per CDR3 protein. Seen here are approximately 870,000 distinct CDR3 sequences, about two fifths observed once, and the top ten hold about 9%. Sequenced sample: blood. The receptors here all came from a man between 18 and 29 years old with Graves' hyperthyroidism. The CDR3 runs from the conserved cysteine through the conserved F or W. A D gene is named only where the DNA matches it firmly. Rows give clone size only sometimes, using once, few, many, or a class for an expanded clone.

many | - | TRBJ2-7 | TRBV2 | CATRSSYEQYF | TGTGCCACGCGGAGCTCCTACGAGCAGTACTTC
once | TRBD1 | TRBJ1-5 | TRBV6-1 | CASSFLRTGGNQPQHF | TGTGCCAGCAGTTTCTTAAGGACAGGAGGCAATCAGCCCCAGCATTTT
- | - | TRBJ1-3 | TRBV7-2 | CASSPPGTYSGNTIYF | TGTGCCAGCAGCCCTCCCGGGACCTACTCTGGAAACACCATATATTTT
few | - | TRBJ2-7 | TRBV12-3/TRBV12-4 | CASSYQATYEQYF | TGTGCCAGCAGTTATCAGGCCACCTACGAGCAGTACTTC
many | - | TRBJ2-7 | TRBV2 | CASTQDVGYEQYF | TGTGCCAGTACCCAGGACGTTGGCTACGAGCAGTACTTC
- | TRBD1 | TRBJ1-1 | TRBV4-1 | CASSQDEGASTEAFF | TGCGCCAGCAGCCAAGATGAGGGGGCGAGCACTGAAGCTTTCTTT
few | - | TRBJ1-4 | TRBV7-9 | CASSLARNNEKLFF | TGTGCCAGCAGCTTAGCACGGAATAATGAAAAACTGTTTTTT
many | - | TRBJ1-2 | TRBV20-1 | CSASWGNYGYTF | TGCAGTGCTAGTTGGGGGAACTATGGCTACACCTTC
few | TRBD1 | TRBJ1-6 | TRBV12-3/TRBV12-4 | CASSDHRGDNSPLHF | TGTGCCAGCAGTGATCACAGGGGCGATAATTCACCCCTCCACTTT
- | - | TRBJ1-2 | TRBV6-6 | CASSESSQADYTF | TGTGCCAGCAGTGAAAGCAGTCAGGCGGACTACACCTTC
few | TRBD2 | TRBJ2-5 | TRBV7-9 | CASGQLAGTQYF | TGTGCCAGCGGTCAACTAGCGGGGACCCAGTACTTC
once | TRBD1 | TRBJ1-1 | TRBV7-9 | CASSFRTGFNTEAFF | TGTGCCAGCAGCTTCAGGACAGGGTTCAACACTGAAGCTTTCTTT
- | - | TRBJ1-1 | TRBV6-6 | CAGSSDSITEAFF | TGTGCCGGCAGTTCAGACAGTATCACTGAAGCTTTCTTT
- | TRBD2 | TRBJ2-7 | TRBV24-1 | CATSDSQASGRDPYEQYF | TGTGCCACCAGTGATTCCCAGGCTAGCGGGAGGGACCCCTACGAGCAGTACTTC
many | - | TRBJ2-5 | TRBV5-6 | CASSLRQEETQYF | TGTGCCAGCAGCTTGAGGCAGGAAGAGACCCAGTACTTC
- | - | TRBJ2-7 | TRBV5-1 | CASSLGLLDEQYF | TGCGCCAGCAGCTTGGGCTTGCTGGACGAGCAGTACTTC
- | TRBD1 | TRBJ1-5 | TRBV12-3/TRBV12-4 | CASSKTGTNQPQHF | TGTGCCAGCAGTAAGACAGGGACCAATCAGCCCCAGCATTTT
many | - | TRBJ1-5 | TRBV7-9 | CASSPGSGRNQPQHF | TGTGCCAGCAGCCCTGGTTCGGGTCGCAATCAGCCCCAGCATTTT
- | - | TRBJ2-2 | TRBV9 | CASSQPQGGRFTGELFF | TGTGCCAGCAGCCAGCCCCAGGGGGGCCGGTTCACCGGGGAGCTGTTTTTT
- | TRBD1 | TRBJ1-2 | TRBV7-2 | CASSFPGTGVDGYTF | TGTGCCAGCAGCTTCCCCGGGACAGGGGTCGATGGCTACACCTTC
- | - | TRBJ1-1 | TRBV4-1 | CASSQDIGYTEAFF | TGCGCCAGCAGCCAAGATATAGGGTACACTGAAGCTTTCTTT
few | - | TRBJ1-1 | TRBV10-3 | CASSEDGGYTEAFF | TGTGCCAGCAGTGAAGACGGCGGATACACTGAAGCTTTCTTT
- | TRBD2 | TRBJ2-5 | TRBV7-9 | CASSFRLAGDLQETQYF | TGTGCCAGCAGCTTCCGACTAGCGGGGGACCTACAAGAGACCCAGTACTTC